The source of this T cell receptor (beta chain) is a study of T cell responses to AZD1222 COVID-19 vaccine. V lost 3 bases, J lost 6 bases, and 6 bases lay in between. The CDR3 consists of 11 residues. Germline V gene data show CDR1 as LNHDA and CDR2 as SQIVND (reference sequence). Sequencing used immunoSEQ multiplex PCR; TCRdb keeps in-frame clones, though not all of them. The sample shows about 150,000 clones, 87% of them seen only once. Material: peripheral blood, obtained 28 days after the second AZD1222 dose. The clonotype comes from an adult who received the AZD1222 COVID-19 vaccine. The rearrangement uses TRBV19 and TRBJ2-7; unclear D gene. CDR3 sequence reads: CASSIGVEQYF. The DNA of the CDR3 is TGTGCCAGTAGTATCGGTGTCGAGCAGTACTTC.